The present TCR beta chain was sequenced within a study of OX40 agonist ivuxolimab in advanced cancers. Study information: Three individuals attained partial responses, comprising one hepatocellular carcinoma case and two cutaneous melanoma cases.

Clones were sequenced by immunoSEQ multiplex PCR, and TCRdb holds only the in-frame ones, with some missing. This repertoire shows 60,000 to 95,000 clones, 70% to 90% found once; its top ten account for about 17%. For this clone: The target antigen is unknown.

Points from the study as a whole: The mean number of expanded clones was higher in CD8+ T cells than in CD4+. Among the least clonally expanded were partial responders at 0.1-3.0 mg/kg.

The V gene's germline CDR1 is MNHEY and CDR2 SVGAGI. The CDR3 has 13 residues. V lost 7 bases and J 1 base, leaving 10 bases between the germline ends. The TCR was taken from an adult with an advanced solid tumor such as melanoma, head and neck, liver or kidney cancer. The rearrangement uses TRBV6-5 and TRBJ1-2, with D unresolved. The sample here was CD4+ or CD8+ T cells sorted from blood, taken in a trial of the OX40 agonist ivuxolimab. The CDR3 DNA sequence: TGTGCCAGCACCACGGACGTTAACTATGGCTACACCTTC. Translation: CASTTDVNYGYTF.